This TCR beta chain was found in a study of shared clonotypes between healthy human individuals. The table came from immunoSEQ multiplex PCR; TCRdb's copy has only in-frame clones and leaves some out. The table shows around 2.5 million clones, with roughly 93% occurring only once. Losses at the gene ends were 2 bases for V and 4 bases for J; bases not matched to a gene: 3. The CDR3 length is 16 residues. Germline CDR1 is SGHTA and CDR2 is FQGTGA. The rearrangement uses TRBV7-3 and TRBJ2-3; 13 nucleotides match TRBD2. Material: naive CD4+ T cells from PBMCs. Stated subset: CD45RA+ positively selected. The receptor comes from a man aged 18 to 29 in good health. Some clones in this sample may be carry-over from other donors' samples. DNA for the CDR3: TGTGCCAGCAGCTTAGGACTAGCGGGAGCGGCAGATACGCAGTATTTT. It specifies CASSLGLAGAADTQYF.